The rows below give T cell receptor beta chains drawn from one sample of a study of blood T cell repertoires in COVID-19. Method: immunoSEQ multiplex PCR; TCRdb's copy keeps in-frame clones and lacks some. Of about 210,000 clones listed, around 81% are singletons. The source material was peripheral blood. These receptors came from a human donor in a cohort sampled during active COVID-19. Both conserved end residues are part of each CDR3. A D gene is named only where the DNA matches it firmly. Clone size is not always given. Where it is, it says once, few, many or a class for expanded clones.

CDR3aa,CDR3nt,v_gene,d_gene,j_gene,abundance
CASSVFRDTGELFF,TGTGCCAGCAGCGTTTTCCGGGACACCGGGGAGCTGTTTTTT,TRBV11-2,NA,TRBJ2-2,NA
CASRWPPGQGYGYTF,TGTGCCAGCAGGTGGCCCCCGGGACAGGGCTATGGCTACACCTTC,TRBV28,TRBD1,TRBJ1-2,NA
CASSSPGTNYGYTF,TGTGCCAGCAGTAGCCCAGGGACTAACTATGGCTACACCTTC,TRBV28,NA,TRBJ1-2,NA
CASSLVSGAQYF,TGTGCCAGCAGCTTAGTATCGGGGGCCCAGTACTTC,TRBV7-9,NA,TRBJ2-5,NA
CASSQDNRGRTAHHF,TGTGCCAGCAGCCAAGATAATCGGGGTCGGACCGCACACCACTTT,TRBV4-2,NA,TRBJ1-6,NA
CASSPGTANTEAFF,TGCGCCAGCAGCCCCGGGACAGCTAACACTGAAGCTTTCTTT,TRBV5-1,TRBD1,TRBJ1-1,NA
CASSIPRGSNEKLFF,TGTGCCAGCAGTATTCCCAGGGGTTCCAATGAAAAACTGTTTTTT,TRBV28,NA,TRBJ1-4,once
CASSQDIDGTTNTGELFF,TGTGCCAGCAGCCAAGATATTGATGGGACAACGAACACCGGGGAGCTGTTTTTT,TRBV4-2,NA,TRBJ2-2,NA
CASSERGIYGYTF,TGTGCCAGCAGCGAAAGGGGGATCTATGGCTACACCTTC,TRBV9,NA,TRBJ1-2,few
CASSESPTAPYGYTF,TGTGCCAGCAGTGAATCCCCGACAGCCCCTTATGGCTACACCTTC,TRBV6-1,NA,TRBJ1-2,NA
CAITTGQQYSPLHF,TGTGCCATCACTACGGGACAGCAATATTCACCCCTCCACTTT,TRBV10-3,TRBD1,TRBJ1-6,NA
CASSFGTALNYGYTF,TGTGCCAGCAGCTTTGGTACAGCCCTTAACTATGGCTACACCTTC,TRBV5-4,NA,TRBJ1-2,NA
CASSLGRQGQSPLHF,TGTGCCAGCAGCTTGGGTCGGCAGGGACAATCACCCCTCCACTTT,TRBV5-4,NA,TRBJ1-6,NA
CASSLAASGKSDTQYF,TGTGCCAGCAGCTTAGCGGCGTCGGGGAAATCAGATACGCAGTATTTT,TRBV7-2,NA,TRBJ2-3,NA
CASSWAGQGFTGELFF,TGCGCCAGCAGCTGGGCGGGACAGGGTTTCACCGGGGAGCTGTTTTTT,TRBV5-1,TRBD1,TRBJ2-2,NA
CASSKSQGPSGNTIYF,TGTGCCAGCTCTAAATCCCAGGGCCCCTCTGGAAACACCATATATTTT,TRBV18,NA,TRBJ1-3,NA
CSVGRDGNIQYF,TGCAGCGTTGGGCGGGACGGAAACATTCAGTACTTC,TRBV29-1,NA,TRBJ2-4,NA
CASSDRGNEKLFF,TGTGCCAGCTCGGACAGGGGCAATGAAAAACTGTTTTTT,TRBV6-5,TRBD1,TRBJ1-4,few
CASSYGGAGYNEQFF,TGTGCCAGCAGTTACGGGGGGGCAGGATACAATGAGCAGTTCTTC,TRBV6-2/TRBV6-3,NA,TRBJ2-1,NA
CASVMGTANQPQHF,TGTGCCAGTGTCATGGGGACAGCCAATCAGCCCCAGCATTTT,TRBV28,TRBD1,TRBJ1-5,few
CASSGTGGSEAFF,TGTGCCAGCAGCGGGACAGGGGGCTCTGAAGCTTTCTTT,TRBV5-4,TRBD1,TRBJ1-1,NA
CSAGQGHEQYF,TGCAGTGCGGGACAGGGCCACGAGCAGTACTTC,TRBV20-1,TRBD1,TRBJ2-7,NA
CASRLGRGNQPQHF,TGTGCCAGCAGACTGGGCAGGGGCAATCAGCCCCAGCATTTT,TRBV6-5,NA,TRBJ1-5,NA
CASSPPGSSRNQPQHF,TGTGCCAGTAGTCCCCCAGGGTCGAGCCGCAATCAGCCCCAGCATTTT,TRBV19,NA,TRBJ1-5,NA
CASSQDRGSNQPQHF,TGTGCCAGCAGCCAAGACAGGGGTAGCAATCAGCCCCAGCATTTT,TRBV28,TRBD1,TRBJ1-5,NA
CASSWGQGTGELFF,TGCGCCAGCAGCTGGGGACAGGGCACCGGGGAGCTGTTTTTT,TRBV5-1,TRBD1,TRBJ2-2,NA